The 13 T cell receptor beta chains below come from one sample, sequenced in a study of shared T cell receptors in the human thymus. Only in-frame clones appear in the TCRdb table, and some are missing; sequencing was by immunoSEQ multiplex PCR. The data show 700,000 or so clones, 80% to 90% seen once. This sample was shared with a second study, whose subject was human thymus T cells.

The sample comprised thymocytes. These receptors were taken from a girl under three years old with a congenital heart defect.

This sequence joins TRBV10-2 and TRBJ2-3; the match to TRBD2 covers 14 bases. J gave up 0 bases and V 7 bases, and 15 bases lay outside the gene matches. The CDR3 extends over 20 amino acids. Looked up from germline, CDR1 is WSHSY and CDR2 is SAAADI. The CDR3 DNA follows: TGCGCCAGCATGGGGTTCGGCGGACTAGCGGGGGGATATAGCACAGATACGCAGTATTTT. Translating gives CASMGFGGLAGGYSTDTQYF.

This chain's CDR3 is CASRPSRRDTTSSGNTIYF. CDR3 DNA: TGCGCCAGCAGACCTTCTAGAAGGGACACCACCTCCTCTGGAAACACCATATATTTT. The chain joins TRBV4-1 to TRBJ1-3; tentative D call: TRBD1 (6 bases). Germline-derived CDR1 and CDR2 are MGHRA and YSYEKL. There are 19 residues in the CDR3. The V end lost 6 bases, the J end lost 0 bases, and 24 bases lay between the germline ends.

The rearrangement links TRBV6-6 to TRBJ2-7; 7 bases agree with TRBD1. V was clipped by 7 bases and J by 5 bases; unmatched bases: 8. The CDR3 contains 13 residues. Germline V gene lookup returns CDR1 MNHNY and CDR2 SVGAGI (reference sequence). CDR3 bases: TGTGCCAGCACCTCCCTCGGACAGGACGAGCAGTACTTC. It yields the protein CASTSLGQDEQYF.

The chain is built from TRBV28 and TRBJ1-5, with D maybe TRBD1 (5 bases). Germline V CDR1 and CDR2: MDHEN, SYDVKM. This CDR3 has 14 residues. V lost 4 bases to trimming and J lost 2 bases, with 9 bases between them. CDR3 in amino acids: CASSSQGCNQPQHF. Here the CDR3 DNA reads TGTGCCAGCAGTTCTCAGGGATGCAATCAGCCCCAGCATTTT.

The chain employs TRBV4-2 and TRBJ2-3, with D maybe TRBD2 (6 bases). Germline V gives CDR1 LGHNA, CDR2 YNFKEQ. This CDR3 region has 16 residues. V was pared by 3 bases and J by 4 bases, with 17 bases between. CDR3 residues: CASSQKLAPFSDTQYF. CDR3 coding DNA: TGTGCCAGCAGCCAGAAACTAGCTCCGTTTTCAGATACGCAGTATTTT.

CDR3 loop: CGVASGQAEETQYF. In DNA form, the CDR3 reads TGTGGTGTAGCCTCGGGACAGGCCGAAGAGACCCAGTACTTC. J is TRBJ2-5 and V is TRBV28; TRBD1 agrees at 8 bases. Germline V gives CDR1 MDHEN, CDR2 SYDVKM. The CDR3 is made up of 14 amino acids.

Here the CDR3 DNA reads TGTGCCAGCAGCGTGGAAACTGACGGGATCAACACCGGGGAGCTGTTTTTT. Protein product: CASSVETDGINTGELFF. The chain links TRBV9 to TRBJ2-2; TRBD2 might be the D (5 bases). V was clipped by 2 bases and J by 2 bases, with 16 bases between them. CDR1 and CDR2 (germline): SGDLS, YYNGEE. The CDR3 is 17 residues long.

This clone was counted between two and nine times. The V gene is TRBV25-1, the J gene TRBJ2-7; D might be TRBD1 (5 bases). V shed 7 bases and J shed 0 bases, with 16 bases lying between them. The CDR3 totals 15 residues. CDR1 and CDR2 (germline): MGHDK, SYGVNS. The CDR3, as DNA: TGTGCCAGCAACACCCTTCTGGGGCCCTCCTACGAGCAGTACTTC. This encodes CASNTLLGPSYEQYF.

The CDR3 nucleotides are TGCGCCAGCAGCCAAGAAGGGGGCCTTCAAAACACCGGGGAGCTGTTTTTT. Amino acid sequence: CASSQEGGLQNTGELFF. This chain joins TRBV4-1 and TRBJ2-2, with 7 bases identical to TRBD1. The CDR3 is made up of 17 amino acids. The V and J ends lost 0 bases and 2 bases, in that order; junction bases with no gene match: 6. Looked up from germline, CDR1 is MGHRA and CDR2 is YSYEKL.

This chain uses TRBV9 with TRBJ2-6; 8 nucleotides line up with TRBD1. CDR1 is SGDLS and CDR2 is YYNGEE in the germline V gene. After removal of 4 bases from V and 2 bases from J, the junction contained 14 bases not matched to a gene. The CDR3 consists of 19 residues. The CDR3 nucleotides read TGTGCCAGCAGCCCCTATCTCCACGAGACAGGGGCTGGGGCCAACGTCCTGACTTTC. Its translation is CASSPYLHETGAGANVLTF.

The chain is built from TRBV19 and TRBJ1-5, with 10 bases lining up with TRBD1. Germline V CDR1 and CDR2: LNHDA, SQIVND (reference sequence). This CDR3 region has 20 residues. The V segment lost 5 bases and the J segment 3 bases; nucleotides outside the gene matches: 19. Here the CDR3 reads CASSPFAGTGVPSPNQPQHF. In DNA form, the CDR3 reads TGTGCCAGTAGTCCCTTTGCCGGGACAGGGGTTCCTTCCCCCAATCAGCCCCAGCATTTT.

This clone has only a few counts. The chain couples TRBV19 to TRBJ1-5; 8 nucleotides match TRBD1. The germline V gene encodes CDR1 LNHDA and CDR2 SQIVND (reference sequence). CDR3 length: 15 amino acids. V trimming: 4 bases; J trimming: 1 base; junction bases outside the gene matches: 3. The CDR3: CASSNRTGSNQPQHF. The CDR3 nucleotides are TGTGCCAGTAGTAATCGGACAGGGAGCAATCAGCCCCAGCATTTT.

The chain carries TRBV6-1 and TRBJ1-5; D may be TRBD1 (5 bases). The V end was cut by 5 bases, the J end by 4 bases, with 12 bases between. This CDR3 contains 14 residues. The V gene's germline CDR1 is MNHNS and CDR2 SASEGT. The CDR3 region is CASSPSQGNQPQHF. The CDR3 coding sequence is TGTGCCAGCAGTCCAAGTCAGGGAAATCAGCCCCAGCATTTT.